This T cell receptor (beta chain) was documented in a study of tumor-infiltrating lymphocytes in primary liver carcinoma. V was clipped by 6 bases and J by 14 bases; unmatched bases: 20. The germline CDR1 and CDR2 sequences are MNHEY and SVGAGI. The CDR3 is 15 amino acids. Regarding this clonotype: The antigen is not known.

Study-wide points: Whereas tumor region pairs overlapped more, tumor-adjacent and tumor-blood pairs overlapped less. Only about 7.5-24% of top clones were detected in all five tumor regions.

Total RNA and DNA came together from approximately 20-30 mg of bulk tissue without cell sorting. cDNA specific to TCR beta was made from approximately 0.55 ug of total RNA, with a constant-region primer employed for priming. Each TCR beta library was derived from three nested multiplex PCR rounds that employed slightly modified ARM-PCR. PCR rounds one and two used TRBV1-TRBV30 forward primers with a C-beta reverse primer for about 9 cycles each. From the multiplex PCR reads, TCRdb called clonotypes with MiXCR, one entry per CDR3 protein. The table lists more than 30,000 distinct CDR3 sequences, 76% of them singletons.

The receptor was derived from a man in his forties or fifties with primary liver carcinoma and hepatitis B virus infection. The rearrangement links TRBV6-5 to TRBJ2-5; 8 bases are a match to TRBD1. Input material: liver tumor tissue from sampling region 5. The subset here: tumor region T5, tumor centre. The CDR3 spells CASRRDRTRLEIHYF. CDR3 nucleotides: TGTGCCAGCAGGCGGGACAGGACGAGACTAGAGATCCACTACTTC.